The 23 T cell receptor beta chains listed next were all sequenced from one sample in a study of T-cell memory formation after mild COVID-19. Each CDR3 protein is one row after TCRdb ran MiXCR on the 5' RACE reads. The data show hundreds of thousands of distinct CDR3 sequences, with around 14% seen just once and about 22% held by the top ten. The material sequenced was PBMCs or a T cell subset sorted from them (not recorded which). The receptor source for this set is a young man who had mild COVID-19 (a few samples of this study predate the infection). Cell type and time point are not known.

This clonotype appeared a few times. The rearrangement joins TRBV4-2 to TRBJ2-7; 7 nucleotides line up with TRBD1. With 0 bases clipped from V and 3 bases from J, the junction kept 11 bases outside the gene matches. CDR1 and CDR2 from the germline V gene are LGHNA and YNFKEQ. The CDR3 runs 17 residues. The CDR3 sequence is CASSQEGDSPIYYEQYF. The CDR3 DNA reads as TGTGCCAGCAGCCAAGAGGGGGACAGTCCCATTTACTACGAGCAGTACTTC.

CDR3 DNA sequence: TGTGCCAGCAGCACACGACAGGGCGTGGGTGAAAAACTGTTTTTT. It yields the protein CASSTRQGVGEKLFF. The chain links TRBV4-2 to TRBJ1-4; TRBD1 aligns across 7 bases. In germline, CDR1 is LGHNA, CDR2 YNFKEQ. CDR3 size: 15 residues. J gave up 7 bases and V 5 bases, and 10 bases lay outside the gene matches.

The CDR3 sequence: CASSPTGISPLHF. CDR3 coding DNA: TGTGCCAGCAGCCCGACAGGGATATCACCCCTCCACTTT. The chain has TRBV6-6 and TRBJ1-6, with 7 positions matching TRBD1. There are 13 residues in the CDR3. The V and J ends lost 6 bases and 10 bases, in that order; junction bases with no gene match: 6. The germline CDR1 and CDR2 sequences are MNHNY and SVGAGI (reference sequence).

The chain recombines TRBV4-2 with TRBJ2-3; D is ambiguous. The germline V gene encodes CDR1 LGHNA and CDR2 YNFKEQ. CDR3 length: 17 residues. Trimming stripped 0 bases from V and 1 base from J, with 14 bases between. Here the CDR3 DNA reads TGTGCCAGCAGCCAAGATTCGGGCAGGCCCCGCACAGATACGCAGTATTTT. This gives the protein CASSQDSGRPRTDTQYF.

CDR3 nucleotides: TGTGCCAGCAGCTTGGGTACAGGGGGTATTATGAACACTGAAGCTTTCTTT. Encoded protein: CASSLGTGGIMNTEAFF. The chain carries TRBV7-9 and TRBJ1-1, with 8 bases identical to TRBD1. Trimming took 3 bases from V and 0 from J; bases not matched to a gene: 9. The CDR3 totals 17 residues. The germline CDR1 and CDR2 sequences are SEHNR and FQNEAQ (reference sequence). Full variable domain (remainder filled in from reference TRBV7-9 and TRBJ1-1): DTGVSQNPRHKITKRGQNVTFRCDPISEHNRLYWYRQTLGQGPEFLTYFQNEAQLEKSRLLSDRFSAERPKGSFSTLEIQRTEQGDSAMYLCASSLGTGGIMNTEAFFGQGTRLTVV.

This clonotype was counted a few times. V usage is TRBV21-1 and J usage is TRBJ2-7; no check of the table's D call, TRBD1, against the DNA was made. TRBV21-1 is classified as a pseudogene. The CDR3 extends over 14 amino acids. The CDR3 loop reads CASSATGTGGEQYV. The CDR3 DNA is TGTGCCAGCAGCGCTACCGGGACAGGGGGCGAGCAGTACGTC.

There are a few counts of this clonotype. V and J are TRBV6-2 or TRBV6-3 and TRBJ1-5, with D maybe TRBD1 (6 bases). The germline CDR1 and CDR2 sequences are MNHEY and SVGEGT. Trimming pared 8 bases from V and 0 bases from J, leaving 17 bases between. This CDR3 has 16 residues. Written as DNA, the CDR3 is TGTGCCAGCCGCCCGGCTGCCAGGGGTAGCAATCAGCCCCAGCATTTT. Its protein product is CASRPAARGSNQPQHF.

There are a few counts of this clonotype. V usage is TRBV3-1 and J usage is TRBJ1-4, with D perhaps TRBD1 (5 bases). There are 15 residues in the CDR3. V gave up 4 bases and J gave up 3 bases, with 12 bases separating them. Germline CDR1 is LGHDT and CDR2 is YNNKEL (reference sequence). CDR3 coding DNA: TGTGCCAGCAGCCTCTCCGGGGGACCTAATGAAAAACTGTTTTTT. Encoded protein: CASSLSGGPNEKLFF.

This clonotype was found a few times. The V call is TRBV5-5, the J call TRBJ2-3; D is ambiguous. Germline CDR1 and CDR2: SGHKS and YYEKEE (reference sequence). Between the trimmed V and J ends, which lost 3 bases and 2 bases, there was a span of 10 bases. The CDR3 has 14 amino acids. The CDR3 DNA is TGTGCCAGCAGCTCCTGGACCATCACAGATACGCAGTATTTT. It translates to CASSSWTITDTQYF.

In this sample, this clonotype turned up a few times. CDR3: CASSYSTVTGYTF. In nucleotides, the CDR3 is TGTGCCAGCAGTTACTCGACAGTAACCGGCTACACCTTC. This rearrangement joins TRBV6-5 to TRBJ1-2, with a tentative D call TRBD1 (5 bases). Germline V gene data show CDR1 as MNHEY and CDR2 as SVGAGI. The CDR3 is 13 residues long. V shed 0 bases and J shed 8 bases, with 10 bases lying between them.

In its sample, this clonotype was seen a few times. The chain couples TRBV11-3 to TRBJ2-4; D is tentatively TRBD1 or TRBD2 (5 bases each). The CDR3 length is 14 residues. Germline CDR1 reads SGHNT; CDR2 reads YENEEA. V dropped 8 bases and J dropped 3 bases, with 14 bases sitting between them. DNA for the CDR3: TGTGCCAGCTCCGAGGGACGGGGCAAAAACATTCAGTACTTC. Amino acid sequence: CASSEGRGKNIQYF.

There are a few counts of this clonotype. The chain employs TRBV4-3 and TRBJ1-5; tentatively, D is TRBD1 (5 bases). The CDR3 is made up of 13 amino acids. Trimming removed 0 bases at V and 9 bases at J, with 9 bases between. Germline CDR1 is LGHNA and CDR2 is YSLEER. This chain's CDR3 is CASSQDRERPQHF. CDR3 nucleotide sequence: TGCGCCAGCAGCCAAGACAGGGAACGGCCCCAGCATTTT.

V is TRBV27 and J is TRBJ2-2; D tentatively fits TRBD1 or TRBD2 (5 bases each). CDR3 length equals 15 residues. The germline V and J ends were trimmed by 3 bases and 4 bases, with 12 bases remaining between them. Germline CDR1 and CDR2: MNHEY and SMNVEV (reference sequence). CDR3 bases: TGTGCCAGCAGTTTTCCCGGGACCCCCACCGGGGAGCTGTTTTTT. It is translated as CASSFPGTPTGELFF.

V gene TRBV7-9 combines with J gene TRBJ1-1; the D is unclear. CDR3 length equals 11 residues. V dropped 3 bases and J dropped 10 bases, with 9 bases sitting between them. Germline CDR1 SEHNR, CDR2 FQNEAQ (reference sequence). CDR3 protein: CASSLPDVAFF. The CDR3 nucleotides read TGTGCCAGCAGCTTGCCCGACGTAGCTTTCTTT.

There are many counts of this clonotype. The chain combines TRBV5-1 with TRBJ2-7, with 9 bases that match TRBD1. This CDR3 is built from 16 residues. Per germline, CDR1 SGHRS and CDR2 YFSETQ. V was clipped by 2 bases and J by 3 bases; unmatched bases: 9. As DNA, the CDR3 is TGCGCCAGCAGCTTCGAACAGGGGGCAGTTATCTACGAGCAGTACTTC. Protein sequence: CASSFEQGAVIYEQYF.

A few counts support this clonotype. The V gene is TRBV13, the J gene TRBJ2-7, with D uncertain. Germline loops: CDR1 PRHDT, CDR2 FYEKMQ (reference sequence). This CDR3 spans 15 amino acids. The germline V and J ends were trimmed by 0 bases and 4 bases, with 13 bases remaining between them. The CDR3 coding sequence is TGTGCCAGCAGCTTAGGAAAATTGCGGCTGTACGAGCAGTACTTC. It encodes CASSLGKLRLYEQYF. Filled out from reference TRBV13 and TRBJ2-7, the complete variable domain reads AAGVIQSPRHLIKEKRETATLKCYPIPRHDTVYWYQQGPGQDPQFLISFYEKMQSDKGSIPDRFSAQQFSDYHSELNMSSLELGDSALYFCASSLGKLRLYEQYFGPGTRLTVT.

This chain links TRBV15 with TRBJ1-2; perhaps TRBD1 as D (5 bases). Trimming cost V 5 bases and J 7 bases, with 14 bases left between them. CDR1 and CDR2 from the germline V gene are LNHNV and YYDKDF (reference sequence). This CDR3 has 13 residues. CDR3 protein: CATSHGGRGGYTF. In DNA form, the CDR3 reads TGTGCCACCAGCCACGGCGGGAGGGGTGGCTACACCTTC.

The chain combines TRBV7-6 with TRBJ2-6; unclear D gene. The V and J ends lost 5 bases and 0 bases respectively, with 11 bases between them. This CDR3 comprises 16 residues. Germline values: CDR1 SGHVS, CDR2 FNYEAQ. CDR3 coding DNA: TGTGCCAGCAGCCTACGCTTGGCCTCTGGGGCCAACGTCCTGACTTTC. The encoded protein is CASSLRLASGANVLTF.

The CDR3: CASMTSGLPDTQYF. The CDR3 DNA reads TGTGCCAGCATGACTAGCGGGCTTCCAGATACGCAGTATTTT. This chain joins TRBV7-2 and TRBJ2-3; 10 bases map to TRBD2. The V gene end was trimmed by 7 bases and the J gene end by 4 bases; junction bases not matched to a gene: 5. Germline CDR1 SGHTA, CDR2 FQGNSA. The CDR3 spans 14 residues.

Many counts were recorded for this clonotype. This chain joins TRBV24-1 and TRBJ2-3; TRBD2 matches at 7 bases. The CDR3 length is 15 residues. CDR1 is KGHDR and CDR2 is SFDVKD in the germline V gene. The trim removed 6 bases at V and 1 base at J, leaving 6 bases unmatched. DNA for the CDR3: TGTGCCACCAGTAGGGCAAGCGGGGGCACAGATACGCAGTATTTT. Encoded protein: CATSRASGGTDTQYF.

This clonotype was observed a few times. The rearrangement uses TRBV7-2 and TRBJ2-1; 8 nucleotides agree with TRBD1. Germline loops: CDR1 SGHTA, CDR2 FQGNSA. The CDR3 is 16 residues long. V gave up 6 bases and J gave up 4 bases; unmatched junction bases: 11. CDR3 sequence (DNA): TGTGCCAGCAGGTTAATCAGGGGGCGCGGGTACAATGAGCAGTTCTTC. Its protein is CASRLIRGRGYNEQFF. Full variable domain (remainder filled in from reference TRBV7-2 and TRBJ2-1): GAGVSQSPSNKVTEKGKDVELRCDPISGHTALYWYRQSLGQGLEFLIYFQGNSAPDKSGLPSDRFSAERTGGSVSTLTIQRTQQEDSAVYLCASRLIRGRGYNEQFFGPGTRLTVL.

This clonotype was counted only a few times. This rearrangement joins TRBV27 to TRBJ1-1; no reliable D call. The CDR3 has 14 residues. The germline V and J ends were trimmed by 5 bases and 0 bases, with 10 bases remaining between them. Looked up from germline, CDR1 is MNHEY and CDR2 is SMNVEV (reference sequence). The CDR3 reads CASSPPGMNTEAFF. CDR3 DNA: TGTGCCAGCAGTCCGCCGGGTATGAACACTGAAGCTTTCTTT.

The rearrangement links TRBV6-5 to TRBJ2-1, with 10 nucleotides matching TRBD1. Germline values: CDR1 MNHEY, CDR2 SVGAGI. Losses at the gene ends were 5 bases for V and 8 bases for J; bases not matched to a gene: 9. The CDR3 is 15 amino acids. Here the CDR3 reads CASSPGQGGRDEQFF. In DNA, the CDR3 is TGTGCCAGCAGTCCTGGACAGGGGGGGAGGGATGAGCAGTTCTTC.